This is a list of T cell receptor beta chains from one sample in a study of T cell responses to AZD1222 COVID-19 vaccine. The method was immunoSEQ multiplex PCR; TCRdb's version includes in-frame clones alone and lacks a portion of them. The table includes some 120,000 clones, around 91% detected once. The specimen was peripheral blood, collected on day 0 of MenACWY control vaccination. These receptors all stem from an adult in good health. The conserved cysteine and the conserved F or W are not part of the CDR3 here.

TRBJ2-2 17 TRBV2 ASSYNKGLGGQGAGELF
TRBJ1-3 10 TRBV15 ATSRDIATIY
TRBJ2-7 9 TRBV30 AWRGGAEQY
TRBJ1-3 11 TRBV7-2 ASSLGISDTIY
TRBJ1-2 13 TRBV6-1 ASSEGRTGGYGYT
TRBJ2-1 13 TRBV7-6 ASSPLRAPTHEQF
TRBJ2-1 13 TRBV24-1 ATSDFGTGGSEQF
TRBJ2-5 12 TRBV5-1 ASSSRDSQETQY
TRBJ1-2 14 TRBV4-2 ASSQVRSYHNYGYT
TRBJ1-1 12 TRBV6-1 ASGRSGGNTEAF
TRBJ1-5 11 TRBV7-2 ASSLEPSQAQH
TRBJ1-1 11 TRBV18 ASSTDRNTEAF
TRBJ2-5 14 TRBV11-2 ASSFESSGGQETQY
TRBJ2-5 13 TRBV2 ANSEKGLGGETQY
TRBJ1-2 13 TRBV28 ASSPPGQGGYGYT
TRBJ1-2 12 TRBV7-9 ASSSPGTGLGYT
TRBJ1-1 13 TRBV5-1 ASSPAGLGNTEAF
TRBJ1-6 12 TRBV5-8 ASSLGGADSPLH
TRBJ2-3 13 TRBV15 ATSPAGGSVDTQY
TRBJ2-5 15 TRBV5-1 ASSPEGGRSPIETQY
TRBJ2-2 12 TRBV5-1 ASSYDRETGELF
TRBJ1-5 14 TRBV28 ASSLPGQGLNQPQH
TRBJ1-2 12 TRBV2 ASSDSLRSDGYT
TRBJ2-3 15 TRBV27 ASSPDLAVSSTDTQY
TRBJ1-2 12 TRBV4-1 ASSQVSIFGGYT
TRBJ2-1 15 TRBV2 ASWGGLAGGWTNEQF
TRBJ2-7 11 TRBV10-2 ASTGLADYEQY
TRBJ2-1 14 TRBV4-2 ASSLRDFHSYNEQF
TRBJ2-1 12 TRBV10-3 ATARGQSIDEQF
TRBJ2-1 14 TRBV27 ASSPSGGSSYNEQF
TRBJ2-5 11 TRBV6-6 ASSSEVQETQY
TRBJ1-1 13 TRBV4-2 ASSQDGTGNTEAF
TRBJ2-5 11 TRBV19 ASSTGLMETQY
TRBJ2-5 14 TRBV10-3 AISRGLEDPPETQY
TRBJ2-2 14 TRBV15 ATSDSLDRGTGELF
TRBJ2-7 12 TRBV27 ASRRGTSGYEQY
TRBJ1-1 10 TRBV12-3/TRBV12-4 ASVGGGTEAF
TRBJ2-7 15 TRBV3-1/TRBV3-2 ASSSQRGLQSSYEQY
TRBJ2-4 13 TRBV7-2 ASSLGSGRGNIQY
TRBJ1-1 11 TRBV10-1 ASKQTLNTEAF
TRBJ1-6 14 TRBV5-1 ASSLGWGQGKSPLH
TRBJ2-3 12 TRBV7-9 ASSLTGVSDTQY
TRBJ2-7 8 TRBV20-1 SAPETEQY
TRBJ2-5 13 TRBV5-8 ASSSAGQWFETQY
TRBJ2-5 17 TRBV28 ASSPKPSGGPRGQETQY
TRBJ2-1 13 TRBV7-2 ASSLVGGAPNEQF
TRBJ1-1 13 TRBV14 ASSLVEYANTEAF
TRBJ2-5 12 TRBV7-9 ASSLGRAGETQY
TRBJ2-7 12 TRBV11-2 ASARLAASYEQY
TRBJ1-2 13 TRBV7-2 ASSSRTGANYGYT
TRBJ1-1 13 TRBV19 ASSIGPRGNTEAF